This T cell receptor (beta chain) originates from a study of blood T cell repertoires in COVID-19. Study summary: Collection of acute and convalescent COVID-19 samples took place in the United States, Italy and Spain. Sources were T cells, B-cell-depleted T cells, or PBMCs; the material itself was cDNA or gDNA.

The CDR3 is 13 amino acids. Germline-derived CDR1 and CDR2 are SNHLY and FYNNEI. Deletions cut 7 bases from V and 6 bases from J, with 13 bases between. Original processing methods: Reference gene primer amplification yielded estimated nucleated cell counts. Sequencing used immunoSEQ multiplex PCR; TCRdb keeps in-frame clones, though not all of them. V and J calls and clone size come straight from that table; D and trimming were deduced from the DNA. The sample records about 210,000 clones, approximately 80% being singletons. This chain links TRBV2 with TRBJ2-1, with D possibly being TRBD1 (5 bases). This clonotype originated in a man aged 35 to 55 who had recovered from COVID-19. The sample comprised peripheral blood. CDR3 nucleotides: TGTGCCAGCACCTTGGGGCCAGGCAATGAGCAGTTCTTC. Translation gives CASTLGPGNEQFF.